The clone carrying this T cell receptor (beta chain) was observed once. What it binds is not known. At one end, the junction sequence differs from germline, possibly due to a read error. The germline gives CDR1 LNHNV, CDR2 YYDKDF (reference sequence). The CDR3 consists of 13 residues. RNA transcripts served as the template for amplifying TCR beta CDR3 regions. The study used the HTBI primer set for a first-round RT-PCR of the TCR CDR3. TCRdb reprocessed the multiplex PCR reads with MiXCR, giving one entry per CDR3 protein. The top ten hold 28% of the sample, which has hundreds of thousands of distinct CDR3 sequences, roughly 13% seen once. The data were taken from a study of T cells in Graves' hyperthyroidism and ophthalmopathy. The study, taken as a whole, reports: Among clonotypes expanded in thyroid above 0.001, most were also found in blood.

This TCR came from a man in his fifties or sixties with Graves' ophthalmopathy. V gene TRBV15 combines with J gene TRBJ1-2; tentatively, D is TRBD1 (5 bases). The sample comprised blood. CDR3: CATGREQGVGYTF. The CDR3 DNA follows: TGTGCCACCGGCAGAGAGCAGGGCGTTGGCTACACCTTC.